One and the same sample provided the 15 T cell receptor beta chains below, sequenced in a study of blood T cell repertoires in COVID-19. Assay used: immunoSEQ multiplex PCR; TCRdb lists only in-frame clones, some missing. The sample carries under 130,000 clones, about 90% recorded once. Sequencing input: peripheral blood. These receptors all stem from a human donor in a cohort sampled during active COVID-19.

This chain connects TRBV25-1 to TRBJ1-1; D gene ambiguous. CDR3 length: 13 amino acids. Germline CDR1 reads MGHDK; CDR2 reads SYGVNS. V was pared by 4 bases and J by 1 base, with 7 bases between. The CDR3 coding sequence is TGTGCCAGCAGTGCGCGGGGGAACACTGAAGCTTTCTTT. Amino acids: CASSARGNTEAFF.

V is TRBV7-9 and J is TRBJ2-1, with TRBD2 identical over 12 bases. Germline V gene lookup returns CDR1 SEHNR and CDR2 FQNEAQ (reference sequence). There are 17 residues in the CDR3. V shed 3 bases, J shed 7 bases, and the junction held 10 bases outside the gene matches. The CDR3 DNA reads as TGTGCCAGCAGCTTTTTGGCTAGCGGGAGGGCCATGAATGAGCAGTTCTTC. As protein: CASSFLASGRAMNEQFF.

The chain links TRBV28 to TRBJ1-5; D ambiguous. With 5 bases removed from V and 0 bases from J, the gap between germline ends came to 8 bases. Germline loops: CDR1 MDHEN, CDR2 SYDVKM. This CDR3 contains 14 residues. CDR3 amino acids: CASSPTYSNQPQHF. The CDR3 DNA sequence: TGTGCCAGCAGTCCGACATATAGCAATCAGCCCCAGCATTTT.

This clone has a handful of counts. The chain has TRBV19 and TRBJ2-1; a weak D match, TRBD1 (6 bases). V gave up 11 bases and J gave up 8 bases, with 13 bases separating them. CDR3 length equals 11 residues. Germline assignment: CDR1 LNHDA and CDR2 SQIVND (reference sequence). The DNA of the CDR3 is TGTGCCGTTGATTCAGGGGATGAGCAGTTCTTC. It translates to CAVDSGDEQFF.

The gene calls are TRBV4-3 and TRBJ2-1, with a possible D match to TRBD1 (6 bases). This CDR3 has 15 amino acids. The germline CDR1 and CDR2 sequences are LGHNA and YSLEER. With 2 bases removed from V and 8 bases from J, the gap between germline ends came to 16 bases. The CDR3, as DNA: TGCGCCAGCAGCCAACAGGGGATCCTAACCGATGAGCAGTTCTTC. This codes for CASSQQGILTDEQFF.

This chain links TRBV27 with TRBJ2-7, with 9 nucleotides matching TRBD1. The germline gives CDR1 MNHEY, CDR2 SMNVEV (reference sequence). Losses at the gene ends were 8 bases for V and 7 bases for J; bases not matched to a gene: 6. The CDR3 sequence is 12 residues long. CDR3 sequence: CASGTGPGEQYF. The CDR3, as DNA: TGTGCCAGCGGGACAGGGCCGGGGGAGCAGTACTTC.

CDR3 sequence (DNA): TGTGCCAGCAGTACGGGGACAGGGAACACTGAAGCTTTCTTT. Its protein is CASSTGTGNTEAFF. The gene calls are TRBV6-5 and TRBJ1-1; 8 bases fit TRBD1. The CDR3 covers 14 residues. CDR1 MNHEY and CDR2 SVGAGI come from the germline V gene. V lost 5 bases, J lost 1 base, and 3 bases stayed unmatched.

In nucleotides, the CDR3 is TGTGCCAGCAGTTTATTCGGGACAGGCGACTACGAGCAGTACTTC. Its protein is CASSLFGTGDYEQYF. The chain recombines TRBV28 with TRBJ2-7; 8 nucleotides align to TRBD1. J lost 3 bases, V lost 1 base, and 5 bases had no gene match. CDR1 is MDHEN and CDR2 is SYDVKM in the germline V gene. The CDR3 spans 15 residues.

The V gene is TRBV19, the J gene TRBJ1-2; TRBD1 matches at 10 bases. The CDR3 is made up of 14 amino acids. The J segment lost 8 bases and the V segment lost 5 bases, leaving 8 bases of the junction unmatched. The germline V gene encodes CDR1 LNHDA and CDR2 SQIVND (reference sequence). CDR3: CASSRDRGRRGYTF. CDR3 sequence (DNA): TGTGCCAGTAGTCGTGACAGGGGGCGACGGGGCTACACCTTC.

The chain couples TRBV10-1 to TRBJ2-1; possible D gene TRBD1, 6 bases. CDR1 and CDR2 from the germline V gene are WNHNN and SYGVQD (reference sequence). This CDR3 is built from 15 residues. V was cut by 3 bases and J by 1 base, with 10 bases left in between. The CDR3 sequence: CASSDAGASYNEQFF. In DNA, the CDR3 is TGCGCCAGCAGTGATGCAGGGGCGTCCTACAATGAGCAGTTCTTC.

This chain uses TRBV29-1 with TRBJ1-1, with unresolved D. The V and J ends lost 5 bases and 1 base respectively, with 11 bases between them. CDR3 length: 13 residues. Germline V CDR1 and CDR2: SQVTM, ANQGSEA. For the CDR3, the DNA is TGCAGCGTTTCATATGAGGGGAACACTGAAGCTTTCTTT. Residues: CSVSYEGNTEAFF. Based on the CDR3 plus reference TRBV29-1 and TRBJ1-1, the full variable domain is SAVISQKPSRDICQRGTSLTIQCQVDSQVTMMFWYRQQPGQSLTLIATANQGSEATYESGFVIDKFPISRPNLTFSTLTVSNMSPEDSSIYLCSVSYEGNTEAFFGQGTRLTVV.

The rearrangement links TRBV7-2 to TRBJ2-5; TRBD2 is a possible D gene (6 bases). The CDR3 length is 15 residues. V was shortened by 0 bases and J by 5 bases, with 13 bases between the two germline ends. Germline CDR1 reads SGHTA; CDR2 reads FQGNSA. CDR3 sequence (DNA): TGTGCCAGCAGCTTAGCGCTGGGGGGAGCGGAGACCCAGTACTTC. Translation: CASSLALGGAETQYF.

J is TRBJ1-5 and V is TRBV5-1; D is ambiguous. The CDR3 is 13 residues long. The germline V gene encodes CDR1 SGHRS and CDR2 YFSETQ. The ends were cut back, 0 bases at V and 10 bases at J, with 11 bases in the middle. The CDR3 sequence is CASSLVGSGPQHF. CDR3 in DNA: TGCGCCAGCAGCTTGGTAGGGAGTGGACCCCAGCATTTT.

The rearrangement joins TRBV2 to TRBJ2-7, with D perhaps matching TRBD2 (6 bases). V lost 6 bases and J 0 bases, leaving 15 bases between the germline ends. The CDR3 runs to 15 residues. The germline V gene has CDR1 SNHLY and CDR2 FYNNEI. Here the CDR3 DNA reads TGTGCCAGCAGCAGTCAGCGGAGGGGCTCCTACGAGCAGTACTTC. Encoded protein: CASSSQRRGSYEQYF.

This clone was counted once. The gene calls are TRBV3-1 (or the pseudogene TRBV3-2) and TRBJ1-2; D may be TRBD1 (6 bases). The CDR3 is 15 residues long. Germline V gene data show CDR1 as LGHDT and CDR2 as YNNKEL (reference sequence). V lost 2 bases, J lost 5 bases, and 15 bases lay in between. CDR3 nucleotide sequence: TGTGCCAGCAGCCAACCACAGGGAGGGCCGTATGGCTACACCTTC. It encodes CASSQPQGGPYGYTF.